This T cell receptor beta chain comes out of a study of cytomegalovirus exposure and HLA in healthy donors. General study points: The authors enumerated some 160 TCR beta chains as linked to cytomegalovirus. According to a subsequent analysis, TCR clusters from the first cohort were inclined to appear together in the 110 or so validation repertoires.

This clone has more than one count but fewer than ten. Its antigen is unidentified. Sequenced by immunoSEQ multiplex PCR; TCRdb stores in-frame clones only, minus some. Of approximately 150,000 clones listed, about 82% are singletons. V lost 5 bases to trimming and J lost 2 bases; unmatched junction nucleotides: 6. Germline V lookup: CDR1 LNHDA, CDR2 SQIVND (reference sequence). The CDR3 totals 15 residues. The donors were part of the validation cohort of 95 to 150 subjects. That cohort was separate from the first cohort, which comprised under 700 subjects. What was sequenced was PBMCs. V usage is TRBV19 and J usage is TRBJ2-7; 10 bases line up with TRBD1. The source of this sequence is a man between 25 and 39 years old in good health and CMV-seropositive. CDR3 coding DNA: TGTGCCAGTAGTTTACCGGGACAGGGGCCCTACGAGCAGTACTTC. Translated, it gives CASSLPGQGPYEQYF.